This record covers a single T cell receptor (beta chain). Its antigen is unknown. The repertoire was sequenced with immunoSEQ multiplex PCR; TCRdb's copy has only in-frame clones and lacks some. This repertoire shows about 4,500 clones, less than 85% found once; its top ten account for more than 20%. Patients were adults with ileal or ileocolonic Crohn's disease needing resection. The germline V gene has CDR1 SGHRS and CDR2 YFSETQ. This CDR3 comprises 15 residues. The V end was cut by 1 base, the J end by 6 bases, with 16 bases between. This sample stems from a study of T cell repertoires in ileal Crohn's disease. Whole-study context: Under 40% were active smokers at surgery; median disease duration was about 7.5 years. General study findings and limits: Mucosal expansions were suggested to be mainly CD8 T cells.

This clonotype was obtained from an adult with Crohn's disease. V usage is TRBV5-1 and J usage is TRBJ1-1; possibly TRBD1 for D (6 bases). The sequenced sample consisted of ileal tissue. CDR3 bases: TGCGCCAGCAGCTTGCTGCAGGGGCCCGAAGCTGAAGCTTTCTTT. Its translation: CASSLLQGPEAEAFF. Variable domain in full (rest from reference TRBV5-1 and TRBJ1-1): KAGVTQTPRYLIKTRGQQVTLSCSPISGHRSVSWYQQTPGQGLQFLFEYFSETQRNKGNFPGRFSGRQFSNSRSEMNVSTLELGDSALYLCASSLLQGPEAEAFFGQGTRLTVV.